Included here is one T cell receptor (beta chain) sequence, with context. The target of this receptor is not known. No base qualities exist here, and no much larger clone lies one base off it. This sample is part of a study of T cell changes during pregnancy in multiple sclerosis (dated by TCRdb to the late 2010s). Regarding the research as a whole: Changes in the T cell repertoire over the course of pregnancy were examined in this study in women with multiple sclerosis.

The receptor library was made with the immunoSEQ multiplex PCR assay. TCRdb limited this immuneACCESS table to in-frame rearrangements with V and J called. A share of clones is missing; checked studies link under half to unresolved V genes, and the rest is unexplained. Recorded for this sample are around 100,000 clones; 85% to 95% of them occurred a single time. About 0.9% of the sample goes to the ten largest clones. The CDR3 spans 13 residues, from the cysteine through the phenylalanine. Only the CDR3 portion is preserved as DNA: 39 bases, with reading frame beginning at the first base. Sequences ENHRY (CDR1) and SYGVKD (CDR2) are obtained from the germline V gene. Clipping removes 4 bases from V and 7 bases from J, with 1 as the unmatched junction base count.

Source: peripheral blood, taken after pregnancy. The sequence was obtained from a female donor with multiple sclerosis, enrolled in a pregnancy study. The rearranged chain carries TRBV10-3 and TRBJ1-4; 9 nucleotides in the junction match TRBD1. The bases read TGTGCCATCAGTGCGGGACAGGGTGAAAAACTGTTTTTT. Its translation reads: CAISAGQGEKLFF.